This T cell receptor beta chain comes out of a study of T cell changes during pregnancy in multiple sclerosis. Deletions cut 5 bases from V and 3 bases from J, with 17 bases between. This CDR3 region has 14 residues. In germline, CDR1 is SQVTM, CDR2 ANQGSEA. Profiled with immunoSEQ multiplex PCR; TCRdb holds only in-frame clones, not every one. The repertoire holds about 36,000 clones, 91% seen once, with approximately 0.44% in the top ten. The sample in question was CD4+ T cells from peripheral blood mononuclear cells, obtained in the second trimester of pregnancy. The TCR comes from a female donor in good health, enrolled as a control in a pregnancy study. The chain employs TRBV29-1 and TRBJ2-7, with D perhaps matching TRBD2 (6 bases). The CDR3 is CSVSGRGSYYEQYF. The CDR3 nucleotides read TGCAGCGTTTCGGGACGGGGGTCGTACTACGAGCAGTACTTC.